A single sample gave rise to the 24 T cell receptor beta chains below, sequenced in a study of T-cell memory formation after mild COVID-19. TCRdb independently ran MiXCR on the 5' RACE reads; one entry per CDR3 protein. Here the sample spans 550,000 to 700,000 distinct CDR3 sequences, more than 15% being singletons. Sequenced material: PBMCs or a T cell subset sorted from them (not recorded which). Receptors originate from an adult woman who had mild COVID-19 (a few samples of this study predate the infection). Cell type and time point are not known.

The rearrangement links TRBV6-6 to TRBJ1-1, with a weak D call TRBD1 (5 bases). The CDR3 runs to 15 residues. V shed 2 bases and J shed 1 base, with 11 bases lying between them. Germline V gene data show CDR1 as MNHNY and CDR2 as SVGAGI (reference sequence). CDR3 in amino acids: CASSYSNRWNTEAFF. Written as DNA, the CDR3 is TGTGCCAGCAGTTACAGTAACAGGTGGAACACTGAAGCTTTCTTT.

V usage is TRBV11-3 and J usage is TRBJ2-1, with 7 bases lining up with TRBD1. Germline-derived CDR1 and CDR2 are SGHNT and YENEEA. Trimming at V came to 6 bases and at J to 0 bases, leaving 5 bases not matched to a gene. This CDR3 has 15 residues. CDR3 in DNA: TGTGCCAGCAGGGGACAGACGAGCTCCTACAATGAGCAGTTCTTC. It is translated as CASRGQTSSYNEQFF.

The chain has TRBV3-1 and TRBJ2-5; TRBD1 agrees at 9 bases. V was pared by 2 bases and J by 3 bases, with 4 bases of the junction left unmatched. Germline V gives CDR1 LGHDT, CDR2 YNNKEL (reference sequence). This CDR3 has 15 amino acids. The CDR3 sequence is CASSQMGQGKETQYF. DNA for the CDR3: TGTGCCAGCAGCCAAATGGGACAGGGAAAAGAGACCCAGTACTTC.

The J gene is TRBJ2-3, the V gene TRBV19; no clear D gene. This CDR3 region has 14 residues. The germline gives CDR1 LNHDA, CDR2 SQIVND (reference sequence). V was cut by 1 base and J by 2 bases, with 7 bases left in between. CDR3 sequence reads: CASSIGGNTDTQYF. DNA for the CDR3: TGTGCCAGTAGTATAGGAGGCAACACAGATACGCAGTATTTT.

This chain connects TRBV12-3 or TRBV12-4 to TRBJ2-3; 8 bases fit TRBD2. Unmatched junction bases numbered 10, after V lost 5 bases and J lost 0 bases. This CDR3 contains 17 residues. The chain's CDR3 is CASSLGASGRSTDTQYF. The CDR3 DNA follows: TGTGCCAGCAGTCTCGGGGCTAGCGGGCGAAGCACAGATACGCAGTATTTT.

The V and J genes are TRBV4-1 and TRBJ2-1, with 12 bases fitting TRBD2. Losses at the gene ends were 2 bases for V and 8 bases for J; bases not matched to a gene: 7. The CDR3 length is 16 residues. Germline V gives CDR1 MGHRA, CDR2 YSYEKL. The CDR3 reads CASSQLAGGPIDEQFF. The CDR3 nucleotides are TGCGCCAGCAGCCAACTAGCGGGAGGGCCTATCGATGAGCAGTTCTTC.

In the case of this clonotype: The junction and the germline gene differ at one end; a read error may be behind it. V usage is TRBV5-1 and J usage is TRBJ1-1; a weak D match, TRBD1 (5 bases). Germline CDR1 is SGHRS and CDR2 is YFSETQ. This CDR3 has 13 residues. DNA for the CDR3: TGCGCCAGAAGCTTGTGGCCAGGGCCTGAAGCTTTCTTT. As protein: CARSLWPGPEAFF.

The chain couples TRBV29-1 to TRBJ2-6, with D unresolved. This CDR3 spans 13 amino acids. Between the trimmed V and J ends, which lost 3 bases and 2 bases, there was a span of 5 bases. Germline V lookup: CDR1 SQVTM, CDR2 ANQGSEA. The DNA of the CDR3 is TGCAGCGTTGAGAACCCTGGGGCCAACGTCCTGACTTTC. It specifies CSVENPGANVLTF.

The chain has TRBV4-1 and TRBJ2-7, with TRBD1 matching 10 bases. V was pared by 0 bases and J by 4 bases, with 9 bases of the junction left unmatched. This CDR3 contains 17 residues. CDR1 is MGHRA, CDR2 YSYEKL, per germline. The DNA for the CDR3 is TGCGCCAGCAGCCAAGATACCCCGGGACAGGGGACATACGAGCAGTACTTC. It specifies CASSQDTPGQGTYEQYF.

V is TRBV21-1 and J is TRBJ2-2; the table calls TRBD1, which could not be checked here. TRBV21-1 is annotated as a pseudogene. The CDR3 consists of 16 residues. CDR3 sequence reads: CASSKEEDRNTGELFF. DNA for the CDR3: TGTGCCAGCAGCAAAGAAGAGGACAGGAACACCGGGGAGCTGTTTTTT.

This clonotype was observed a handful of times. The gene calls are TRBV18 and TRBJ2-3; TRBD2 is a possible D gene (5 bases). Germline assignment: CDR1 KGHSH and CDR2 LQKENI. Trimming took off 1 base at V and 0 bases at J, with 14 bases between the two ends. This CDR3 spans 17 amino acids. CDR3 in amino acids: CASSPRGSNPSTDTQYF. CDR3 DNA sequence: TGTGCCAGCTCACCACGCGGGTCCAACCCCAGCACAGATACGCAGTATTTT.

This clonotype was counted a few times. V is TRBV3-1 and J is TRBJ2-7; 11 positions agree with TRBD2. The CDR3 runs 16 residues. Losses at the gene ends were 0 bases for V and 3 bases for J; bases not matched to a gene: 4. CDR1 LGHDT and CDR2 YNNKEL come from the germline V gene (reference sequence). CDR3 sequence (DNA): TGTGCCAGCAGCCAAGATTCCACTAGCGGGAGCTACGAGCAGTACTTC. Amino acid sequence: CASSQDSTSGSYEQYF.

The chain employs TRBV2 and TRBJ2-1; the D gene could be TRBD1 or TRBD2 (5 bases each). This CDR3 is built from 14 residues. The V gene's germline CDR1 is SNHLY and CDR2 FYNNEI. The V gene lost 7 bases and the J gene lost 8 bases, with 18 bases spanning the gap. The CDR3 region is CASNRGVGDDEQFF. The CDR3 DNA follows: TGTGCCAGCAATCGTGGGGTCGGGGACGATGAGCAGTTCTTC.

This clonotype was seen more than once but under ten times. The chain couples TRBV4-1 to TRBJ1-1; 7 bases match TRBD1. The J segment lost 3 bases and the V segment lost 1 base, leaving 8 bases of the junction unmatched. The CDR3 has 16 amino acids. The germline V gene encodes CDR1 MGHRA and CDR2 YSYEKL. The CDR3 reads CASSQVSDREYTEAFF. The DNA for the CDR3 is TGCGCCAGCAGCCAAGTGTCCGACAGGGAATACACTGAAGCTTTCTTT.

This sequence joins TRBV15 and TRBJ1-1; D remains ambiguous. CDR1 and CDR2 (germline): LNHNV, YYDKDF (reference sequence). Trimming stripped 0 bases from V and 3 bases from J, with 5 bases between. The CDR3 has 13 amino acids. For the CDR3, the DNA is TGTGCCACCAGCAGAGAACGGCACACTGAAGCTTTCTTT. It translates to CATSRERHTEAFF.

The table lists this clonotype with a few counts. The rearrangement joins TRBV12-3 or TRBV12-4 to TRBJ1-5; maybe TRBD1 (5 bases). This CDR3 is 14 amino acids long. Trimming removed 4 bases from V and 3 bases from J, with 10 bases in between. The DNA for the CDR3 is TGTGCCAGCAGTTCGCGGACACCCAATCAGCCCCAGCATTTT. It is translated as CASSSRTPNQPQHF.

The chain combines TRBV27 with TRBJ2-2, with TRBD1 matching over 9 bases. The V gene's germline CDR1 is MNHEY and CDR2 SMNVEV (reference sequence). Germline trimming cut 3 bases from V and 5 bases from J; bases unmatched to any gene: 4. This CDR3 region has 15 residues. The CDR3 nucleotides read TGTGCCAGCAGTTTGGGACAGGGTACTACCGGGGAGCTGTTTTTT. It yields the protein CASSLGQGTTGELFF.

The rearrangement uses TRBV2 and TRBJ2-3; a possible D gene is TRBD2 (7 bases). This CDR3 is 17 amino acids long. The ends were cut back, 0 bases at V and 3 bases at J, with 16 bases in the middle. Germline V gives CDR1 SNHLY, CDR2 FYNNEI. The CDR3 loop reads CASSEAGGLGITDTQYF. Written as DNA, the CDR3 is TGTGCCAGCAGTGAAGCCGGGGGGCTGGGGATAACAGATACGCAGTATTTT.

This chain links TRBV20-1 with TRBJ2-5; no reliable D call. The CDR3 consists of 13 residues. Per germline, CDR1 DFQATT and CDR2 SNEGSKA (reference sequence). The V end lost 0 bases, the J end lost 5 bases, and 10 bases lay between the germline ends. The CDR3 DNA follows: TGCAGTGCTAGAGATAATAACCGGGAGACCCAGTACTTC. Encoded protein: CSARDNNRETQYF.

The chain employs TRBV24-1 and TRBJ2-2; tentatively, D is TRBD1 (5 bases). Germline V lookup: CDR1 KGHDR, CDR2 SFDVKD. Trimming cost V 4 bases and J 5 bases, with 13 bases left between them. The length of the CDR3 is 15 residues. The CDR3 DNA is TGTGCCACCAGTGAGTCGCAGGGTCGTACCGGGGAGCTGTTTTTT. This codes for CATSESQGRTGELFF.

The chain couples TRBV29-1 to TRBJ2-1, with TRBD2 identical over 7 bases. After removal of 4 bases from V and 0 bases from J, the junction contained 6 bases not matched to a gene. This CDR3 has 15 residues. The germline V gene encodes CDR1 SQVTM and CDR2 ANQGSEA. The chain's CDR3 is CSVGGGELSYNEQFF. The CDR3 nucleotides read TGCAGCGTTGGCGGGGGAGAACTCTCCTACAATGAGCAGTTCTTC.

The chain joins TRBV10-3 to TRBJ1-1; D is uncertain. The germline V gene encodes CDR1 ENHRY and CDR2 SYGVKD. With 3 bases removed from V and 10 bases from J, the gap between germline ends came to 15 bases. The CDR3 runs 13 residues. The CDR3 reads CAISEHLDNPAFF. The CDR3 DNA reads as TGTGCCATCAGTGAACATTTGGATAACCCAGCTTTCTTT.

The genes are TRBV10-3 and TRBJ2-7; D gene unclear. The CDR3 has 13 amino acids. The germline V gene encodes CDR1 ENHRY and CDR2 SYGVKD. Trimming shortened V by 4 bases and J by 4 bases, and 11 bases separated the two germline ends. CDR3 in DNA: TGTGCCATCAGTGCGGATCCAAAATACGAGCAGTACTTC. It codes for CAISADPKYEQYF.

CDR3 coding DNA: TGTGCCAGCAGTTTTGCCCTATCATATGGCTACACCTTC. Amino acids: CASSFALSYGYTF. This chain connects TRBV12-3 or TRBV12-4 to TRBJ1-2; D is uncertain. The CDR3 runs to 13 residues. With 3 bases removed from V and 5 bases from J, the gap between germline ends came to 10 bases.